This T cell receptor beta chain was sequenced in a study of shared clonotypes between healthy human individuals. Trimming removed 10 bases at V and 4 bases at J, with 11 bases between. There are 11 residues in the CDR3. The germline CDR1 and CDR2 sequences are LNHDA and SQIVND (reference sequence). Each replicate PCR on the sorted subsets used around 200 ng DNA (approximately 33,000 T cell genomes). Here immunoSEQ multiplex PCR was the method, and the copy in TCRdb shows in-frame clones only, minus some. The top ten hold nearly 25% of the sample, which has about 680,000 clones, around 90% seen once. CD8 cells classed as naive were CD45RO-negative and positively selected for CCR7, excluding terminally differentiated effector memory CD45RA+ cells. General study points: Owing to a small donor count, the genetic and exposure-history diversity represented was limited. Sharing across several donors was seen in around 5.1% of naive CD4 clonotypes. The four-donor shared clonotypes exceeded non-shared clonotypes in generation probability, with non-shared ones scoring lower.

On this clone: Antigen unknown.

This chain uses TRBV19 with TRBJ2-7; the D gene is possibly TRBD2 (5 bases). The sequence came from a man aged 30-40 years in good health. The sample taken for sequencing was naive CD8+ T cells sorted from blood. CDR3 in DNA: TGTGCCACCTCCCGAGGGTACGAGCAGTACTTC. Amino acid sequence: CATSRGYEQYF.